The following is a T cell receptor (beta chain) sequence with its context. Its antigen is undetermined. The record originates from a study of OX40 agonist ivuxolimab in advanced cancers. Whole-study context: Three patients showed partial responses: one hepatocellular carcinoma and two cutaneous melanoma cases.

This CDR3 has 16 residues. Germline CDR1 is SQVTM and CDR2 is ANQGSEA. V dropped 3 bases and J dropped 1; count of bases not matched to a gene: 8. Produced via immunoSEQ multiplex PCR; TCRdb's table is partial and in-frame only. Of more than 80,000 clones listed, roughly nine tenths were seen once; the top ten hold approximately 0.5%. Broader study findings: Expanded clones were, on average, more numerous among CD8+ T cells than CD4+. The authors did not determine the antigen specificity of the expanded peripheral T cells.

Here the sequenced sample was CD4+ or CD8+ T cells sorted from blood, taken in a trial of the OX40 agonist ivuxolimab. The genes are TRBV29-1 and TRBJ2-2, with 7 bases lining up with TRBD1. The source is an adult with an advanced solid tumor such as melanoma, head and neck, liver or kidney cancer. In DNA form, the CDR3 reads TGCAGCGTTGAGACCAGGGGGAGTGGGAACACCGGGGAGCTGTTTTTT. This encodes CSVETRGSGNTGELFF.